This TCR beta chain was observed in a study of blood T cell repertoires in COVID-19 (dated by TCRdb to 2020 to 2022). About the full investigation: Samples covering the acute and convalescent phases of COVID-19 were provided by collaborators in the United States, Italy and Spain. The prospective study material was composed of cDNA or gDNA derived from T cells, B-cell-depleted T cells, or PBMCs. Deeply sampled blood TCRbeta repertoires from subjects exposed to, actively infected with, or recovered from COVID-19 were included in the dataset. The repertoires were released in a freely available public database intended as a resource for research on the immune response to SARS-CoV-2. Samples were obtained from the ongoing ImmuneRACE study (first 160 participants) and from about 1,300 subjects provided by 6 global collaborators. The sample metadata nearly always contained a de-identified subject ID, COVID-19 status, age in years and sex. Where HLA class I and class II types were available, the types were taken from metadata supplied by the sample provider, not from assay-based typing.

The CDR3 contains 16 residues, cysteine and phenylalanine counted. The kept DNA is CDR3 alone, 48 bases in frame from the first base. V is shortened by 3 bases, J by 1 base, and the region joining them spans 12 bases. Via the germline V gene, CDR1 is KGHDR and CDR2 SFDVKD. As for this clone: Its binding antigen is unknown. Base qualities are not at hand, and no much larger clone is one base apart.

Collaborating institutions collected whole blood in K2EDTA tubes following their own protocols. For TCRbeta analysis, collaborators shipped samples as frozen whole blood, isolated PBMCs, or DNA extracted from either of those sample types. TCRbeta CDR3 regions were amplified from genomic DNA using the immunoSEQ Assay, a bias-controlled multiplex PCR. In the paper's pipeline: Nucleated cell counts per sample were estimated from amplification of reference gene primers within the assay. To quantify the absolute abundance of each unique TCRbeta CDR3 rearrangement, sequence reads were collapsed and filtered. For each sample, productive Simpson clonality was calculated as the square root of Simpson's diversity index over productive rearrangements. TCRdb took over this immuneACCESS table, retaining in-frame rearrangements with V and J assigned. Such tables are incomplete; in checked studies, under half of the missing clones stem from an unresolved V gene, and the remainder is unexplained. Clone size and the V and J calls come from that table; the DNA yielded D and trimming. The sample table records 83,000 or so clones; roughly 78% of these occur just once. Jointly, the top ten make up roughly 22% of the sample.

The full study reports these points: Clinical and demographic metadata were provided uncurated, with the amount varying by source and participant.

The origin of this receptor is a human donor in a cohort sampled during active COVID-19. This chain is built from TRBV24-1 and TRBJ1-5, with TRBD1 tentatively as D gene (5 bases match). Sequencing input: peripheral blood. The CDR3 is CATSDRQGGSNQPQHF. The DNA sequence is TGTGCCACCAGTGATCGTCAGGGTGGAAGCAATCAGCCCCAGCATTTT.